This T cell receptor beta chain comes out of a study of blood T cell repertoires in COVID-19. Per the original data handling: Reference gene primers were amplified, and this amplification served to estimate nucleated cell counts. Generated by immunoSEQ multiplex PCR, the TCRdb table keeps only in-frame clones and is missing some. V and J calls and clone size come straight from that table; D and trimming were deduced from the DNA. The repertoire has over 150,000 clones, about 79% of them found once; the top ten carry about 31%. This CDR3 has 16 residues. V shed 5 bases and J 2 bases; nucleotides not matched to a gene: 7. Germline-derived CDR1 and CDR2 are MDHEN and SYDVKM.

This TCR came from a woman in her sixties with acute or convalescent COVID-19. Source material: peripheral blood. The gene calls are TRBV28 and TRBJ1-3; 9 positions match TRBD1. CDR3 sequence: CASSREQGAAGNTIYF. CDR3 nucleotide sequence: TGTGCCAGCAGTCGAGAACAGGGGGCAGCTGGAAACACCATATATTTT.